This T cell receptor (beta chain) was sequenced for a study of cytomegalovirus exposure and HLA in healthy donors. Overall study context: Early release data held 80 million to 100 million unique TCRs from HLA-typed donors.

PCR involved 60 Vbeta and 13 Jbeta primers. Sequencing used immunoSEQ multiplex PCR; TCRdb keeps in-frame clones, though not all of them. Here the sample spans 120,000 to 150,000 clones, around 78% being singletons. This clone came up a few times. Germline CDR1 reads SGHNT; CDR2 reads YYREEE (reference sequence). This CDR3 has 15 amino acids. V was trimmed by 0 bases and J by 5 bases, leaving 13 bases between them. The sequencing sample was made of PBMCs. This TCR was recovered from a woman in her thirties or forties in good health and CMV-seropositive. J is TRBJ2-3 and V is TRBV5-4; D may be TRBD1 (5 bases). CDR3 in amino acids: CASSLEGSRGDTQYF. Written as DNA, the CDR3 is TGTGCCAGCAGCTTGGAGGGGTCTAGAGGAGATACGCAGTATTTT. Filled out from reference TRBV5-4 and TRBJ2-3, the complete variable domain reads ETGVTQSPTHLIKTRGQQVTLRCSSQSGHNTVSWYQQALGQGPQFIFQYYREEENGRGNFPPRFSGLQFPNYSSELNVNALELDDSALYLCASSLEGSRGDTQYFGPGTRLTVL.